The T cell receptor delta chain under discussion was sequenced for a study of gamma-delta chains in newborns, infants, children. This clone is classed as large (0.1 to 1%). TCRdb fed the reads into CATT to redo clone calling. Altogether 1,100 or so delta-chain clones are present, 3.5% to 4.5% being singletons, with the ten largest covering 26%. This TCR was recovered from a child who was a newborn, infant or young child, either healthy, febrile or measles-vaccinated (not recorded which). The sequencing input was blood.

CDR3 loop: CALGERNPKFRRGIKADKLIF. DNA of the CDR3: TGTGCTCTTGGGGAACGAAATCCTAAGTTTCGGAGGGGGATAAAAGCCGATAAACTCATCTTT. The V and J genes are TRDV1 and TRDJ1; 8 nucleotides match TRDD3. The J segment lost 3 bases and the V segment lost 1 base, leaving 22 bases of the junction unmatched. This CDR3 is 21 amino acids long. Germline values: CDR1 TSWWSYY, CDR2 QGS.